A selection of T cell receptor beta chains follows, all from one sample in a study of response to subunit inactivated influenza vaccine. MiXCR, applied by TCRdb to the RT-PCR reads, yields one record per CDR3 protein. The sample lists 450,000 to 550,000 distinct CDR3 sequences, about 25% occurring once. The starting material was CD4+ T cells sorted from PBMCs, obtained 5 days after vaccination. Every receptor here comes from a man aged 50-59 years who received an inactivated influenza vaccine. CDR3s include the opening cysteine and the closing phenylalanine or tryptophan. The D gene is left open where the match is weak. A clone size is listed for some rows: how often the clone was seen (once, few, many), or a class if it is expanded.

CDR3aa	CDR3nt	j_gene	abundance	v_gene	d_gene
CASTARTVNEQFF	TGTGCCAGTACCGCACGGACCGTCAATGAGCAGTTCTTC	TRBJ2-1	NA	TRBV19	NA
CASSTIHDPADTQYF	TGTGCCAGCAGTACTATACACGACCCAGCAGATACGCAGTATTTT	TRBJ2-3	NA	TRBV27	NA
CSAIWTSGSADTQYF	TGCAGTGCTATTTGGACTAGCGGGAGTGCAGATACGCAGTATTTT	TRBJ2-3	NA	TRBV20-1	TRBD2
CASSPRDYRHNEQFF	TGTGCCAGCAGCCCTCGGGACTATCGGCACAATGAGCAGTTCTTC	TRBJ2-1	few	TRBV9	TRBD2
CASSLVEQGSDTQYF	TGTGCCAGCAGTTTGGTAGAACAGGGGTCAGATACGCAGTATTTT	TRBJ2-3	few	TRBV12-3/TRBV12-4	TRBD1
CPSSRGLAYEQYF	TGTCCCAGCAGTCGCGGACTGGCCTACGAGCAGTACTTC	TRBJ2-7	NA	TRBV12-3/TRBV12-4	NA
CATSRLGQGVNGNTIYF	TGTGCCACCAGCAGACTCGGACAGGGGGTAAATGGAAACACCATATATTTT	TRBJ1-3	few	TRBV15	TRBD1
CSFSGGLGTEAFF	TGCAGCTTTTCGGGGGGGCTGGGAACTGAAGCTTTCTTT	TRBJ1-1	NA	TRBV29-1	NA
CASSPRTSGVETQYF	TGCGCCAGCAGCCCACGGACTAGCGGGGTTGAGACCCAGTACTTC	TRBJ2-5	NA	TRBV5-1	TRBD2
CASSPERGGKETQYF	TGTGCCAGCTCACCCGAACGGGGCGGCAAAGAGACCCAGTACTTC	TRBJ2-5	many	TRBV18	NA
CASSQDGVGGRVTEAFF	TGCGCCAGCAGCCAAGATGGAGTAGGGGGGCGCGTGACTGAAGCTTTCTTT	TRBJ1-1	many	TRBV4-3	NA
CASSLFVGRTDTQYF	TGCGCCAGCAGTTTATTCGTAGGCCGCACAGATACGCAGTATTTT	TRBJ2-3	NA	TRBV28	NA
CSASMQTTDTQYF	TGCAGTGCTAGTATGCAGACCACAGATACGCAGTATTTT	TRBJ2-3	few	TRBV20-1	NA
CASSPTEGFEAFF	TGTGCCAGCAGCCCCACCGAGGGCTTTGAAGCTTTCTTT	TRBJ1-1	once	TRBV7-9	NA
CASKNRGRYEFF	TGTGCCAGCAAAAACAGGGGGCGTTACGAGTTCTTC	TRBJ2-1	few	TRBV6-2/TRBV6-3	TRBD1
CASRPPGDPKGELFF	TGTGCCAGCAGGCCCCCGGGAGACCCTAAGGGGGAGCTGTTTTTT	TRBJ2-2	NA	TRBV27	NA
CASSLQPVGPYEQYF	TGTGCCAGCAGCCTCCAACCAGTCGGACCCTACGAGCAGTACTTC	TRBJ2-7	few	TRBV7-2	NA
CASSLGPRFSYEQYF	TGCGCCAGCAGCTTGGGGCCCCGGTTCTCCTACGAGCAGTACTTC	TRBJ2-7	NA	TRBV5-1	NA
CASSPGTSASYEQYF	TGTGCCAGTAGTCCAGGGACTAGCGCGTCCTACGAGCAGTACTTC	TRBJ2-7	NA	TRBV19	TRBD2
CASSLSSGSADTQYF	TGTGCCAGCAGCTTATCTAGCGGGAGCGCAGATACGCAGTATTTT	TRBJ2-3	few	TRBV7-2	TRBD2
CSVEDYGTIEQFF	TGCAGCGTTGAAGATTATGGGACTATTGAGCAGTTCTTC	TRBJ2-1	few	TRBV29-1	TRBD2
CASSYTGGSGGSTDTQYF	TGTGCCAGCAGTTACACCGGTGGTAGCGGGGGAAGCACAGATACGCAGTATTTT	TRBJ2-3	NA	TRBV6-5	TRBD2
CATSDPRGGGTNQYF	TGTGCCACCAGTGATCCTCGGGGCGGGGGGACTAACCAGTACTTC	TRBJ2-5	few	TRBV24-1	TRBD2
CASSLTTGSYNEQFF	TGTGCCAGCAGCCTCACGACAGGGTCCTACAATGAGCAGTTCTTC	TRBJ2-1	NA	TRBV7-2	TRBD1
CSASSGRAAYEQYF	TGCAGTGCCTCTAGCGGGAGGGCGGCTTACGAGCAGTACTTC	TRBJ2-7	few	TRBV20-1	TRBD2
CATGRSREEQFF	TGTGCCACCGGGAGGTCCAGGGAAGAACAGTTCTTC	TRBJ2-1	NA	TRBV15	NA
CASSLIAGGTDTQYF	TGTGCCAGCAGCTTGATTGCGGGGGGCACAGATACGCAGTATTTT	TRBJ2-3	few	TRBV5-8	TRBD2
CSASGSSSPVGQYF	TGCAGTGCTAGTGGGAGCAGTTCCCCCGTTGGGCAGTACTTC	TRBJ2-7	NA	TRBV20-1	NA
CASRTALVNSPLHF	TGTGCCAGCCGGACAGCCTTAGTAAATTCACCCCTCCACTTT	TRBJ1-6	few	TRBV12-3/TRBV12-4	NA
CASSFPMGHGVTEQYF	TGTGCCAGCAGCTTCCCTATGGGACACGGAGTTACCGAGCAGTACTTC	TRBJ2-7	NA	TRBV7-9	NA
CASSVGLNTEAFF	TGTGCCAGCAGTGTGGGGTTGAACACTGAAGCTTTCTTT	TRBJ1-1	few	TRBV2	NA
CASSEASSFNQYF	TGTGCCAGCAGTGAAGCTTCCAGCTTTAATCAGTACTTC	TRBJ2-4	NA	TRBV6-1	NA
CSARDSFVLTQYF	TGCAGTGCTAGAGACTCCTTTGTCCTTACGCAGTATTTT	TRBJ2-3	many	TRBV20-1	NA
CASSPADRRGTSGNTIYF	TGCGCCAGCAGCCCCGCCGACCGAAGGGGGACTTCTGGAAACACCATATATTTT	TRBJ1-3	many	TRBV4-3	NA
CASSQAGRPPLHF	TGCGCCAGCAGCCAAGCCGGACGGCCACCCCTCCACTTT	TRBJ1-6	few	TRBV4-1	NA
CAWSVRYRAQETQYF	TGTGCCTGGAGTGTACGGTACAGGGCGCAAGAGACCCAGTACTTC	TRBJ2-5	NA	TRBV30	NA
CSVGSQGEKLFF	TGCAGCGTTGGCAGCCAGGGAGAAAAACTGTTTTTT	TRBJ1-4	NA	TRBV29-1	NA
CAISESPSGYEQYF	TGTGCCATCAGTGAGTCGCCTAGCGGATACGAGCAGTACTTC	TRBJ2-7	NA	TRBV10-3	TRBD2
CASSFRRQVNTGELFF	TGTGCCAGCAGCTTTAGGCGGCAGGTTAACACCGGGGAGCTGTTTTTT	TRBJ2-2	NA	TRBV11-2	NA
CASSWGSPDPTDTQYF	TGTGCCAGCAGCTGGGGCAGCCCAGATCCCACAGATACGCAGTATTTT	TRBJ2-3	NA	TRBV3-1	NA
CASSGLSSGSSYEQYF	TGTGCCAGCAGTGGCTTGTCGAGCGGGTCCTCCTACGAGCAGTACTTC	TRBJ2-7	NA	TRBV28	NA
CATDAPDSENTEAFF	TGTGCCACCGACGCGCCTGACAGCGAGAACACTGAAGCTTTCTTT	TRBJ1-1	many	TRBV12-3/TRBV12-4	NA
CASSLGDYVETQYF	TGTGCCAGCAGCTTAGGTGACTACGTGGAGACCCAGTACTTC	TRBJ2-5	NA	TRBV11-2	NA
CSARVYYTVGTNTEAFF	TGCAGTGCTAGAGTTTACTATACCGTGGGGACGAACACTGAAGCTTTCTTT	TRBJ1-1	NA	TRBV20-1	NA
CASSFERTGGQETQYF	TGCGCCAGCAGCTTCGAAAGGACAGGGGGCCAAGAGACCCAGTACTTC	TRBJ2-5	NA	TRBV5-1	TRBD1
CAIRKGQGSTEAFF	TGTGCCATCAGGAAAGGACAGGGGAGCACTGAAGCTTTCTTT	TRBJ1-1	NA	TRBV10-3	TRBD1
CASSYGSGSNQPQHF	TGTGCCAGCAGTTATGGGTCAGGGAGCAATCAGCCCCAGCATTTT	TRBJ1-5	few	TRBV6-5	NA
CSVTRTGGVIGELFF	TGCAGCGTTACCCGGACAGGGGGAGTGATCGGGGAGCTGTTTTTT	TRBJ2-2	NA	TRBV29-1	TRBD1
CASSGPGQTTGEQCF	TGTGCCAGCAGTGGCCCGGGACAAACGACGGGAGAGCAGTGCTTC	TRBJ2-7	NA	TRBV6-1	NA
CSGRSATNTGELFF	TGCAGCGGGAGGTCGGCCACGAACACCGGGGAGCTGTTTTTT	TRBJ2-2	NA	TRBV29-1	NA
CASRGGDPRGQETQYF	TGTGCCAGCAGGGGGGGGGACCCGCGGGGCCAAGAGACCCAGTACTTC	TRBJ2-5	few	TRBV7-6	TRBD2
CASSQDPYRGSSYEQYF	TGCGCCAGCAGCCAAGATCCATATAGGGGTAGCTCCTACGAGCAGTACTTC	TRBJ2-7	few	TRBV4-1	NA
CASLEAPQGEAFF	TGCGCCAGCCTTGAAGCACCTCAGGGTGAAGCTTTCTTT	TRBJ1-1	few	TRBV5-1	NA
CASTIAGRADGGYTF	TGTGCCAGCACCATAGCGGGCAGGGCTGACGGTGGCTACACCTTC	TRBJ1-2	NA	TRBV28	NA
CASSQDQGRAEQYF	TGCGCCAGCAGCCAAGATCAAGGCAGGGCCGAGCAGTACTTC	TRBJ2-7	few	TRBV4-3	NA
CASSPHFRLARGHEQYF	TGTGCCAGCAGTCCCCATTTTCGGCTAGCTCGAGGACACGAGCAGTACTTC	TRBJ2-7	NA	TRBV7-2	NA
CASSWGLAGYETQYF	TGTGCCAGCAGCTGGGGACTAGCGGGATATGAGACCCAGTACTTC	TRBJ2-5	NA	TRBV11-2	TRBD2
CASSRDPHTGELFF	TGTGCCAGCAGTCGGGACCCACACACCGGGGAGCTGTTTTTT	TRBJ2-2	NA	TRBV6-1	NA